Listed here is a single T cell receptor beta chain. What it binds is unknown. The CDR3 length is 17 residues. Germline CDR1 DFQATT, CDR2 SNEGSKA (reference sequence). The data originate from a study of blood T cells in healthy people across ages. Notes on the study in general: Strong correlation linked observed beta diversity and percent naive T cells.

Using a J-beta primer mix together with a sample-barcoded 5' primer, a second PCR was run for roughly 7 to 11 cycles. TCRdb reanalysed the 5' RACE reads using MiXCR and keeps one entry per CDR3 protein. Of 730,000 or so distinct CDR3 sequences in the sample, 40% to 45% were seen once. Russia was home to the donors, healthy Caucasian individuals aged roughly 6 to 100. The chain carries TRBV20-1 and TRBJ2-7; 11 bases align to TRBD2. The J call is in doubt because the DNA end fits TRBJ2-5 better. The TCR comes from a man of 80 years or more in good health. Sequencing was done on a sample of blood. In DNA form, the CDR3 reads TGCAGTGCTAGAGATCGGCTAGCGGGAGGACGTATAAAGACCCAGTACTTC. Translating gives CSARDRLAGGRIKTQYF.